This is a list of T cell receptor beta chains from one sample in a study of blood T cells in healthy people across ages. TCRdb independently ran MiXCR on the 5' RACE reads; one entry per CDR3 protein. Among about 1.4 million distinct CDR3 sequences listed, 59% were seen once. Specimen: blood. The receptor source for this set is a man younger than 30 in good health. Each CDR3 is given with its conserved first and last residue. D genes are given only for firm matches. The size entry is marked missing in some rows and otherwise reads once, few, many or a size class.

j_call: TRBJ1-1
clone_size: once
d_call: .
v_call: TRBV3-1
cdr3_aa: CASSQTEQNEAFF
cdr3_nt: TGTGCCAGCAGCCAAACAGAACAGAACGAAGCTTTCTTT

j_call: TRBJ2-5
clone_size: .
d_call: TRBD1
v_call: TRBV20-1
cdr3_aa: CSASDRFETQYF
cdr3_nt: TGCAGTGCCTCGGACAGGTTCGAGACCCAGTACTTC

j_call: TRBJ2-1
clone_size: .
d_call: .
v_call: TRBV27
cdr3_aa: CASTQKGLSYNEQFF
cdr3_nt: TGTGCCAGCACTCAGAAGGGATTATCCTACAATGAGCAGTTCTTC

j_call: TRBJ2-1
clone_size: .
d_call: TRBD1
v_call: TRBV7-9
cdr3_aa: CASSKDREQFF
cdr3_nt: TGTGCCAGCAGCAAGGACAGGGAGCAGTTCTTC

j_call: TRBJ1-1
clone_size: .
d_call: .
v_call: TRBV30
cdr3_aa: CAWGRQDTEAFF
cdr3_nt: TGTGCCTGGGGAAGACAGGACACTGAAGCTTTCTTT

j_call: TRBJ1-2
clone_size: .
d_call: .
v_call: TRBV15
cdr3_aa: CATSREQGRGYGYTF
cdr3_nt: TGTGCCACCAGCAGAGAACAGGGAAGGGGTTATGGCTACACCTTC

j_call: TRBJ2-1
clone_size: .
d_call: .
v_call: TRBV10-2
cdr3_aa: CASIIGTDLANEQFF
cdr3_nt: TGCGCCAGCATCATAGGGACGGACCTAGCCAATGAGCAGTTCTTC

j_call: TRBJ2-7
clone_size: .
d_call: TRBD1
v_call: TRBV20-1
cdr3_aa: CSASGDRGHVEDEQYF
cdr3_nt: TGCAGTGCCTCCGGGGACAGGGGGCACGTAGAGGACGAGCAGTACTTC

j_call: TRBJ1-6
clone_size: many
d_call: .
v_call: TRBV7-6
cdr3_aa: CASSFWRHSPLHF
cdr3_nt: TGTGCCAGCAGCTTCTGGAGACATTCACCCCTCCACTTT

j_call: TRBJ1-2
clone_size: .
d_call: .
v_call: TRBV12-5
cdr3_aa: CASGSPGGGGYTF
cdr3_nt: TGTGCTAGTGGTTCACCAGGCGGGGGCGGCTACACCTTC

j_call: TRBJ2-5
clone_size: .
d_call: TRBD1
v_call: TRBV5-1
cdr3_aa: CASSLGQGYETQYF
cdr3_nt: TGCGCCAGCAGCTTGGGACAGGGTTACGAGACCCAGTACTTC

j_call: TRBJ1-2
clone_size: .
d_call: TRBD1
v_call: TRBV7-2
cdr3_aa: CASSRPGQGTSYGYTF
cdr3_nt: TGTGCCAGCAGCCGGCCGGGACAGGGTACTTCCTATGGCTACACCTTC

j_call: TRBJ2-5
clone_size: .
d_call: .
v_call: TRBV7-8
cdr3_aa: CASAGGGSQETQYF
cdr3_nt: TGTGCCAGCGCTGGGGGGGGCTCCCAAGAGACCCAGTACTTC

j_call: TRBJ2-7
clone_size: .
d_call: .
v_call: TRBV21-1
cdr3_aa: CPTQGADTGGYEQYF
cdr3_nt: TGTCCTACCCAAGGGGCCGACACCGGGGGGTACGAGCAGTACTTC

j_call: TRBJ1-6
clone_size: .
d_call: .
v_call: TRBV12-3/TRBV12-4
cdr3_aa: CASSFDLGPLHF
cdr3_nt: TGTGCCAGCAGTTTCGATCTGGGACCCCTCCACTTT

j_call: TRBJ1-5
clone_size: .
d_call: TRBD1
v_call: TRBV2
cdr3_aa: CASTGQGASNQPQHF
cdr3_nt: TGTGCCAGCACCGGACAGGGGGCTAGCAATCAGCCCCAGCATTTT

j_call: TRBJ1-2
clone_size: .
d_call: .
v_call: TRBV20-1
cdr3_aa: CSARDGTNYGYTF
cdr3_nt: TGCAGTGCTAGAGATGGCACTAACTATGGCTACACCTTC

j_call: TRBJ1-5
clone_size: once
d_call: .
v_call: TRBV13
cdr3_aa: CASSLGPEGRNQPQHF
cdr3_nt: TGTGCCAGCAGCTTAGGCCCGGAGGGTCGCAATCAGCCCCAGCATTTT

j_call: TRBJ1-4
clone_size: .
d_call: .
v_call: TRBV7-2
cdr3_aa: CATSRDISNEKLFF
cdr3_nt: TGTGCCACCTCCCGGGACATTTCTAATGAAAAACTGTTTTTT

j_call: TRBJ2-7
clone_size: .
d_call: TRBD1
v_call: TRBV6-6
cdr3_aa: CASSDYDRGEQYF
cdr3_nt: TGTGCCAGCAGTGACTATGACAGGGGCGAGCAGTACTTC

j_call: TRBJ2-1
clone_size: .
d_call: .
v_call: TRBV2
cdr3_aa: CARSGGRGNEQFF
cdr3_nt: TGTGCCAGATCGGGGGGCAGGGGCAATGAGCAGTTCTTC

j_call: TRBJ2-5
clone_size: .
d_call: TRBD2
v_call: TRBV25-1
cdr3_aa: CASSPRGEGETQYF
cdr3_nt: TGTGCCAGCAGCCCACGAGGGGAGGGAGAGACCCAGTACTTC

j_call: TRBJ2-7
clone_size: .
d_call: .
v_call: TRBV21-1
cdr3_aa: CALGAGPPYEQYF
cdr3_nt: TGTGCCTTGGGAGCGGGACCCCCCTACGAGCAGTACTTC

j_call: TRBJ2-3
clone_size: few
d_call: TRBD1
v_call: TRBV29-1
cdr3_aa: CSVEEQGPDTQYF
cdr3_nt: TGCAGCGTTGAAGAACAGGGGCCAGATACGCAGTATTTT

j_call: TRBJ1-6
clone_size: .
d_call: .
v_call: TRBV25-1
cdr3_aa: CASSEPGWGSPLHF
cdr3_nt: TGTGCCAGCAGCGAACCGGGCTGGGGTTCACCCCTCCACTTT

j_call: TRBJ1-4
clone_size: .
d_call: .
v_call: TRBV27
cdr3_aa: CASSLGGLTNEKLFF
cdr3_nt: TGTGCCAGCAGTTTAGGGGGTTTGACTAATGAAAAACTGTTTTTT

j_call: TRBJ1-2
clone_size: few
d_call: .
v_call: TRBV11-2
cdr3_aa: CASSLGDANYGYTF
cdr3_nt: TGTGCCAGCAGCTTAGGTGACGCTAACTATGGCTACACCTTC

j_call: TRBJ2-3
clone_size: .
d_call: TRBD2
v_call: TRBV2
cdr3_aa: CASTSGRTQYF
cdr3_nt: TGTGCCAGCACCTCCGGGAGGACCCAGTATTTT

j_call: TRBJ2-3
clone_size: .
d_call: .
v_call: TRBV18
cdr3_aa: CASSPKQGYSTDTQYF
cdr3_nt: TGTGCCAGCTCACCAAAACAGGGATATAGCACAGATACGCAGTATTTT

j_call: TRBJ2-3
clone_size: .
d_call: .
v_call: TRBV3-1
cdr3_aa: CASSQLAHTQYF
cdr3_nt: TGTGCCAGCAGCCAACTCGCTCATACGCAGTATTTT

j_call: TRBJ1-6
clone_size: once
d_call: TRBD1
v_call: TRBV7-9
cdr3_aa: CASSTTGQGPYSPLHF
cdr3_nt: TGTGCCAGCAGCACCACGGGACAGGGACCCTATTCACCCCTCCACTTT

j_call: TRBJ2-2
clone_size: once
d_call: TRBD2
v_call: TRBV4-3
cdr3_aa: CASSQEDWTSDGGELFF
cdr3_nt: TGCGCCAGCAGCCAAGAGGACTGGACTAGCGATGGCGGGGAGCTGTTTTTT

j_call: TRBJ2-7
clone_size: once
d_call: .
v_call: TRBV6-2/TRBV6-3
cdr3_aa: CASSSGGYGQYF
cdr3_nt: TGTGCCAGCAGCTCCGGCGGCTACGGGCAGTACTTC

j_call: TRBJ1-2
clone_size: once
d_call: .
v_call: TRBV6-1
cdr3_aa: CASSEGTTRGYTF
cdr3_nt: TGTGCCAGCAGTGAGGGGACAACGAGGGGCTACACCTTC

j_call: TRBJ2-5
clone_size: .
d_call: .
v_call: TRBV6-5
cdr3_aa: CASSYSSQTPRTQYF
cdr3_nt: TGTGCCAGCAGTTACTCCTCGCAGACGCCAAGGACCCAGTACTTC

j_call: TRBJ1-1
clone_size: .
d_call: .
v_call: TRBV4-1
cdr3_aa: CASSETDLYLEAFF
cdr3_nt: TGCGCCAGCAGTGAGACCGACCTCTACCTTGAAGCTTTCTTT

j_call: TRBJ2-3
clone_size: .
d_call: TRBD2
v_call: TRBV20-1
cdr3_aa: CSLGLAESTDTQYF
cdr3_nt: TGCAGCCTGGGACTAGCGGAGAGCACAGATACGCAGTATTTT

j_call: TRBJ2-1
clone_size: .
d_call: .
v_call: TRBV2
cdr3_aa: CASSPGQLYNEQFF
cdr3_nt: TGTGCCAGCAGTCCTGGACAGTTATACAATGAGCAGTTCTTC

j_call: TRBJ2-1
clone_size: .
d_call: TRBD1
v_call: TRBV27
cdr3_aa: CASSLGTAINEQFF
cdr3_nt: TGTGCCAGCAGTTTAGGGACAGCCATAAATGAGCAGTTCTTC

j_call: TRBJ1-2
clone_size: once
d_call: .
v_call: TRBV2
cdr3_aa: CASSEDTPREYGYTF
cdr3_nt: TGTGCCAGCAGTGAAGACACCCCTAGGGAATATGGCTACACCTTC

j_call: TRBJ2-1
clone_size: few
d_call: .
v_call: TRBV29-1
cdr3_aa: CSVTEYGPAEQFF
cdr3_nt: TGCAGCGTTACAGAATATGGGCCTGCTGAGCAGTTCTTC

j_call: TRBJ2-7
clone_size: .
d_call: .
v_call: TRBV4-1
cdr3_aa: CASSDGGGTYEQYF
cdr3_nt: TGCGCCAGCAGCGATGGAGGCGGTACCTACGAGCAGTACTTC

j_call: TRBJ2-7
clone_size: .
d_call: TRBD2
v_call: TRBV4-1
cdr3_aa: CASRRSAGGQDEQYF
cdr3_nt: TGCGCCAGCAGGCGATCAGCGGGGGGGCAAGATGAGCAGTACTTC

j_call: TRBJ2-7
clone_size: .
d_call: .
v_call: TRBV4-1
cdr3_aa: CASSQGGEYVYEQYF
cdr3_nt: TGCGCCAGCAGCCAAGGAGGGGAGTACGTCTACGAGCAGTACTTC

j_call: TRBJ2-3
clone_size: .
d_call: .
v_call: TRBV2
cdr3_aa: CASSELGRASTDTQYF
cdr3_nt: TGTGCCAGCAGTGAATTGGGCAGGGCATCAACAGATACGCAGTATTTT

j_call: TRBJ2-7
clone_size: once
d_call: TRBD1
v_call: TRBV6-5
cdr3_aa: CASARQGRYEQYF
cdr3_nt: TGTGCCAGCGCGAGACAGGGTCGCTACGAGCAGTACTTC

j_call: TRBJ2-5
clone_size: .
d_call: TRBD1
v_call: TRBV5-6
cdr3_aa: CASSPTTGGKTQYF
cdr3_nt: TGTGCCAGCAGCCCGACGACAGGGGGGAAGACCCAGTACTTC